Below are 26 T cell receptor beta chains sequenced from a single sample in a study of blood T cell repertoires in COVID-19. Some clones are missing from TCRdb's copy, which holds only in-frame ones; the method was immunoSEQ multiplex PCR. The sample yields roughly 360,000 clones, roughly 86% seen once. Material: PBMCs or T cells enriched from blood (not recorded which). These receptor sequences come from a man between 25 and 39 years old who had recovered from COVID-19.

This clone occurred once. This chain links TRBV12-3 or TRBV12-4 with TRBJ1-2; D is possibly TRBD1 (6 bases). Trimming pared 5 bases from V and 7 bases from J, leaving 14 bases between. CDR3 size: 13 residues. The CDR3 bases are TGTGCCAGCAGTCTTGACAGGCCTAGTGGCTACACCTTC. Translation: CASSLDRPSGYTF.

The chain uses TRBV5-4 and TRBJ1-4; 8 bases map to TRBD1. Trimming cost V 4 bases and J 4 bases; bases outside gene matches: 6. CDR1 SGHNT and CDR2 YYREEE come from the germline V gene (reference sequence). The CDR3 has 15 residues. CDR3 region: CASSRQGSLNEKLFF. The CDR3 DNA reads TGTGCCAGCAGCCGACAGGGGTCCCTTAATGAAAAACTGTTTTTT.

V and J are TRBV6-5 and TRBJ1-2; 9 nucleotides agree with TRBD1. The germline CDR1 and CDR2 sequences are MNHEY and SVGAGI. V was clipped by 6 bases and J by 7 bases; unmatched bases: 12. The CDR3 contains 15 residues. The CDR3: CASRPSQGASSGYTF. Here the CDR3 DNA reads TGTGCCAGCAGGCCATCACAGGGGGCGTCTTCTGGCTACACCTTC.

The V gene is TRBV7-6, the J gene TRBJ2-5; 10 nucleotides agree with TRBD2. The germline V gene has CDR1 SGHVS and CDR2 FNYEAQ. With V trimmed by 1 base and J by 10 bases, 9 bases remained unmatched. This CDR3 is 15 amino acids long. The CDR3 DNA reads TGTGCCAGCAGCTTAGAGCTAGCGGGGGCGTGGGTCCAGTACTTC. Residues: CASSLELAGAWVQYF. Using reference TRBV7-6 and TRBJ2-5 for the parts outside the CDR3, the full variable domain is GAGVSQSPRYKVTKRGQDVALRCDPISGHVSLYWYRQALGQGPEFLTYFNYEAQQDKSGLPNDRFSAERPEGSISTLTIQRTEQRDSAMYRCASSLELAGAWVQYFGPGTRLLVL.

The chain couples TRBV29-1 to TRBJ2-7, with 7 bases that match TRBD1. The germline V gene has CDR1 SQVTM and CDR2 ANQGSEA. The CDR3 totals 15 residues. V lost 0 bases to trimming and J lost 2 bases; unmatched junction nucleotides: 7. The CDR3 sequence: CSVEDPKTGTYEQYF. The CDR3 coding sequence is TGCAGCGTTGAAGACCCTAAGACAGGGACCTACGAGCAGTACTTC.

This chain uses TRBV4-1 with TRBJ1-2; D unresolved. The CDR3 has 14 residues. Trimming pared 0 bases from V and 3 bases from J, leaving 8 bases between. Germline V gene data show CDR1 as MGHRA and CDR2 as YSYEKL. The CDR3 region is CASSQDGFYYGYTF. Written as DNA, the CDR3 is TGCGCCAGCAGCCAAGACGGTTTCTACTATGGCTACACCTTC.

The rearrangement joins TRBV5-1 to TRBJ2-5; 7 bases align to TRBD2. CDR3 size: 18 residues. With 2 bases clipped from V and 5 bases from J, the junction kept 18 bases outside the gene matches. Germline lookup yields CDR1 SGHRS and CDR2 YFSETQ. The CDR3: CASSFTSPYGRGSETQYF. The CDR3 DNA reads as TGCGCCAGCAGCTTTACGTCGCCCTATGGGCGGGGGTCGGAGACCCAGTACTTC. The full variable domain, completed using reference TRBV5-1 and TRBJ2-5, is KAGVTQTPRYLIKTRGQQVTLSCSPISGHRSVSWYQQTPGQGLQFLFEYFSETQRNKGNFPGRFSGRQFSNSRSEMNVSTLELGDSALYLCASSFTSPYGRGSETQYFGPGTRLLVL.

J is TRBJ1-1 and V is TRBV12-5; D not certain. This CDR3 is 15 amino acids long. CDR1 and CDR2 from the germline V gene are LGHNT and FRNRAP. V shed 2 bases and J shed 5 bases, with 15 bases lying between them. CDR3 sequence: CASGLPSIRGTEAFF. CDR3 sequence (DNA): TGTGCTAGTGGTTTGCCCTCGATACGGGGAACTGAAGCTTTCTTT.

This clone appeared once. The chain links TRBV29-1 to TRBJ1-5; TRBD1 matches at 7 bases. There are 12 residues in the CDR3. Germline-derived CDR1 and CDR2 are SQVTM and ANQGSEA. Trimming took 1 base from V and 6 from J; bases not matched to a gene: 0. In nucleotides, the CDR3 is TGCAGCGTTGAAGGACAGGGTCAGCCCCAGCATTTT. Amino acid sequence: CSVEGQGQPQHF.

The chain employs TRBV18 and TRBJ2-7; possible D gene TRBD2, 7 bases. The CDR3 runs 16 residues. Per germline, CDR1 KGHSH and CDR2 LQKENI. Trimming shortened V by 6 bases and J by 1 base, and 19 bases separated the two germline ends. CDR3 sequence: CASSRSPGGPSYEQYF. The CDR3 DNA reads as TGTGCCAGCTCCCGCTCTCCGGGGGGCCCATCCTACGAGCAGTACTTC.

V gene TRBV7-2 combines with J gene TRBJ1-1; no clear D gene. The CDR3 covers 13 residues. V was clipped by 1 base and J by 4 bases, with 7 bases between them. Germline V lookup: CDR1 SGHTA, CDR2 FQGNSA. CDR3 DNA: TGTGCCAGCAGCTTAGAGGAGGTCACTGAAGCTTTCTTT. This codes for CASSLEEVTEAFF.

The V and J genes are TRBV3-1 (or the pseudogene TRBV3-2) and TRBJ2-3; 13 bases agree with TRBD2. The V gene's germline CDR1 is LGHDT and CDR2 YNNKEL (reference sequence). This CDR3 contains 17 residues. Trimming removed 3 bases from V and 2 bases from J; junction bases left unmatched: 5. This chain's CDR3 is CASSHGGLAGTTDTQYF. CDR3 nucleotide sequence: TGTGCCAGCAGCCATGGGGGACTAGCGGGGACCACAGATACGCAGTATTTT.

This chain's CDR3 is CASTSGGWGEQYF. DNA for the CDR3: TGTGCCAGCACTAGTGGAGGCTGGGGTGAGCAGTACTTC. The rearrangement joins TRBV12-3 or TRBV12-4 to TRBJ2-7; D might be TRBD2 (5 bases). The CDR3 is made up of 13 amino acids. V lost 7 bases and J lost 7, with 17 bases in between.

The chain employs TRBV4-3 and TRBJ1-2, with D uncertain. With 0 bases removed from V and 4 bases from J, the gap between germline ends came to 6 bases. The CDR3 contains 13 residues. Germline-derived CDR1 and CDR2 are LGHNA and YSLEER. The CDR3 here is CASSQDALYGYTF. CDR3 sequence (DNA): TGCGCCAGCAGCCAAGATGCACTCTATGGCTACACCTTC.

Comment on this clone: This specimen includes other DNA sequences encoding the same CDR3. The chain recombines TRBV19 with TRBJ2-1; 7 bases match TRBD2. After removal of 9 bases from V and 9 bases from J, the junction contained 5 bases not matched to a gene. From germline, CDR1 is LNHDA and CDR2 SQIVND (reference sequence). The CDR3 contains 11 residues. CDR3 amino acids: CASQGLVEQFF. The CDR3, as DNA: TGTGCCAGCCAAGGACTAGTTGAGCAGTTCTTC.

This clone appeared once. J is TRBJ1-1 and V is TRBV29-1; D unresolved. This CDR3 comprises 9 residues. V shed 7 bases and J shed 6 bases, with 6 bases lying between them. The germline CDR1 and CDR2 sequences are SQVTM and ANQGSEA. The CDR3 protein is CSALPEAFF. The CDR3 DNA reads TGCAGCGCTCTCCCTGAAGCTTTCTTT. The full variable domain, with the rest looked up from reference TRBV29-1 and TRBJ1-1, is SAVISQKPSRDICQRGTSLTIQCQVDSQVTMMFWYRQQPGQSLTLIATANQGSEATYESGFVIDKFPISRPNLTFSTLTVSNMSPEDSSIYLCSALPEAFFGQGTRLTVV.

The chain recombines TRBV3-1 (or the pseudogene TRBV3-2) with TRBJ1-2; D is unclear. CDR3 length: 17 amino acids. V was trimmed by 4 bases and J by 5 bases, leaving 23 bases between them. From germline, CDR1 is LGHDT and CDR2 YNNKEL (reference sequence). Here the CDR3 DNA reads TGTGCCAGCAGCCCCCTTGGCGGGGTTCGCGGGGTTTATGGCTACACCTTC. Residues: CASSPLGGVRGVYGYTF.

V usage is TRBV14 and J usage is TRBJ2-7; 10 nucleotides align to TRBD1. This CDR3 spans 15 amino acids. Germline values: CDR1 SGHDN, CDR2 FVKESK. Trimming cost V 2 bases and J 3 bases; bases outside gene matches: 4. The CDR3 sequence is CASSQIGTGVYEQYF. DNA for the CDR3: TGTGCCAGCAGCCAAATCGGGACAGGGGTCTACGAGCAGTACTTC.

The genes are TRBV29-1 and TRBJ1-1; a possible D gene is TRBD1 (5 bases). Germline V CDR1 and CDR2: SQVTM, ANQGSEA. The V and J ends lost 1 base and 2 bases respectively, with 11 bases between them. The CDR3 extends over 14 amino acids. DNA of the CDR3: TGCAGCGTTGAAGGGGGGGTCGGAAACACTGAAGCTTTCTTT. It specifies CSVEGGVGNTEAFF.

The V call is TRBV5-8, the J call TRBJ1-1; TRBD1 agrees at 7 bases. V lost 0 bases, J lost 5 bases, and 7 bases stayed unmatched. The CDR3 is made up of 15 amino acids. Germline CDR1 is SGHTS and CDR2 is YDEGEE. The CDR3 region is CASSLGLQGKTEAFF. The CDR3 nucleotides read TGTGCCAGCAGCTTGGGTCTACAGGGGAAAACTGAAGCTTTCTTT.

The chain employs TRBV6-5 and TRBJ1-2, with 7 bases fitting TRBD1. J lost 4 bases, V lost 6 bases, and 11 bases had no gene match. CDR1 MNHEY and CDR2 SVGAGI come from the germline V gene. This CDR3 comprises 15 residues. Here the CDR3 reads CASSHRQGTTYGYTF. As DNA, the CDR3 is TGTGCCAGCAGCCATCGACAGGGAACAACCTATGGCTACACCTTC.

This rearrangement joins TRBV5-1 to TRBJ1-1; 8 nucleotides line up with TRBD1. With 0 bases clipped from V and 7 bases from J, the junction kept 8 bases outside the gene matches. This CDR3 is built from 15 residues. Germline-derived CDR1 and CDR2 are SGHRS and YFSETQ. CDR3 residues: CASSLDGQGVFEAFF. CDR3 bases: TGCGCCAGCAGCTTGGATGGACAGGGAGTTTTTGAAGCTTTCTTT. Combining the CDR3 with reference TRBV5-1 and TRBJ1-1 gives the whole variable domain KAGVTQTPRYLIKTRGQQVTLSCSPISGHRSVSWYQQTPGQGLQFLFEYFSETQRNKGNFPGRFSGRQFSNSRSEMNVSTLELGDSALYLCASSLDGQGVFEAFFGQGTRLTVV.

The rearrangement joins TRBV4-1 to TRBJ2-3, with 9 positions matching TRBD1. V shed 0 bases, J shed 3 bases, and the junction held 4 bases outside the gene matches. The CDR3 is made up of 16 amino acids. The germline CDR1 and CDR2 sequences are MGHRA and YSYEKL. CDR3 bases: TGCGCCAGCAGCCAAGATAGGGACAGGGTAACAGATACGCAGTATTTT. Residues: CASSQDRDRVTDTQYF.

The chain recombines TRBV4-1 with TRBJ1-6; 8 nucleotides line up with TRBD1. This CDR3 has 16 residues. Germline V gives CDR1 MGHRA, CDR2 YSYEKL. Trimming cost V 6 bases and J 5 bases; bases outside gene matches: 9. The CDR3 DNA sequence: TGCGCCAGCAGTTCTTTTGGACAGGGAGATAATTCACCCCTCCACTTT. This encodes CASSSFGQGDNSPLHF.

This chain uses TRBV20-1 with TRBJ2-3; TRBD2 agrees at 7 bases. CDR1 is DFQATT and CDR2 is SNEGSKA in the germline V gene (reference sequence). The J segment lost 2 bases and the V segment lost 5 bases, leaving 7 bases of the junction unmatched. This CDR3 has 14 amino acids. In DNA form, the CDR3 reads TGCAGTGCTGGTGGGGGGGGGTCCACAGATACGCAGTATTTT. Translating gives CSAGGGGSTDTQYF.

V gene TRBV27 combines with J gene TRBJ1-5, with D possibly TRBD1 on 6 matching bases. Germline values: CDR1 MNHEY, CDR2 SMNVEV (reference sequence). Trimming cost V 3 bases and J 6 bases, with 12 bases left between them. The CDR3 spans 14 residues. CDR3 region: CASSFAGAVQPQHF. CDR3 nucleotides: TGTGCCAGCAGTTTCGCGGGGGCTGTTCAGCCCCAGCATTTT.